This T cell receptor beta chain was captured in a study of blood T cell repertoires in COVID-19. Study information: Acute-phase and convalescent COVID-19 samples originated in the United States, Italy and Spain. T cells, B-cell-depleted T cells, or PBMCs supplied cDNA or gDNA.

Deletions cut 3 bases from V and 1 base from J, with 7 bases between. Germline V gene data show CDR1 as SGHRS and CDR2 as YFSETQ. This CDR3 has 13 amino acids. Methods used by the authors: Reference gene primer amplification yielded estimated nucleated cell counts. Generated by immunoSEQ multiplex PCR, the TCRdb table keeps only in-frame clones and is missing some. From that table come the V and J calls and clone size; the DNA was used to work out D and trimming. Of around 200,000 clones in the sample, approximately 83% were seen once. The receptor comes from a human donor with active or convalescent COVID-19. The donor label of this sample is uncertain. V and J are TRBV5-1 and TRBJ1-1; D gene unclear. Sequencing used peripheral blood. CDR3 amino acids: CASSSQENTEAFF. As DNA, the CDR3 is TGCGCCAGCAGCTCCCAGGAGAACACTGAAGCTTTCTTT.